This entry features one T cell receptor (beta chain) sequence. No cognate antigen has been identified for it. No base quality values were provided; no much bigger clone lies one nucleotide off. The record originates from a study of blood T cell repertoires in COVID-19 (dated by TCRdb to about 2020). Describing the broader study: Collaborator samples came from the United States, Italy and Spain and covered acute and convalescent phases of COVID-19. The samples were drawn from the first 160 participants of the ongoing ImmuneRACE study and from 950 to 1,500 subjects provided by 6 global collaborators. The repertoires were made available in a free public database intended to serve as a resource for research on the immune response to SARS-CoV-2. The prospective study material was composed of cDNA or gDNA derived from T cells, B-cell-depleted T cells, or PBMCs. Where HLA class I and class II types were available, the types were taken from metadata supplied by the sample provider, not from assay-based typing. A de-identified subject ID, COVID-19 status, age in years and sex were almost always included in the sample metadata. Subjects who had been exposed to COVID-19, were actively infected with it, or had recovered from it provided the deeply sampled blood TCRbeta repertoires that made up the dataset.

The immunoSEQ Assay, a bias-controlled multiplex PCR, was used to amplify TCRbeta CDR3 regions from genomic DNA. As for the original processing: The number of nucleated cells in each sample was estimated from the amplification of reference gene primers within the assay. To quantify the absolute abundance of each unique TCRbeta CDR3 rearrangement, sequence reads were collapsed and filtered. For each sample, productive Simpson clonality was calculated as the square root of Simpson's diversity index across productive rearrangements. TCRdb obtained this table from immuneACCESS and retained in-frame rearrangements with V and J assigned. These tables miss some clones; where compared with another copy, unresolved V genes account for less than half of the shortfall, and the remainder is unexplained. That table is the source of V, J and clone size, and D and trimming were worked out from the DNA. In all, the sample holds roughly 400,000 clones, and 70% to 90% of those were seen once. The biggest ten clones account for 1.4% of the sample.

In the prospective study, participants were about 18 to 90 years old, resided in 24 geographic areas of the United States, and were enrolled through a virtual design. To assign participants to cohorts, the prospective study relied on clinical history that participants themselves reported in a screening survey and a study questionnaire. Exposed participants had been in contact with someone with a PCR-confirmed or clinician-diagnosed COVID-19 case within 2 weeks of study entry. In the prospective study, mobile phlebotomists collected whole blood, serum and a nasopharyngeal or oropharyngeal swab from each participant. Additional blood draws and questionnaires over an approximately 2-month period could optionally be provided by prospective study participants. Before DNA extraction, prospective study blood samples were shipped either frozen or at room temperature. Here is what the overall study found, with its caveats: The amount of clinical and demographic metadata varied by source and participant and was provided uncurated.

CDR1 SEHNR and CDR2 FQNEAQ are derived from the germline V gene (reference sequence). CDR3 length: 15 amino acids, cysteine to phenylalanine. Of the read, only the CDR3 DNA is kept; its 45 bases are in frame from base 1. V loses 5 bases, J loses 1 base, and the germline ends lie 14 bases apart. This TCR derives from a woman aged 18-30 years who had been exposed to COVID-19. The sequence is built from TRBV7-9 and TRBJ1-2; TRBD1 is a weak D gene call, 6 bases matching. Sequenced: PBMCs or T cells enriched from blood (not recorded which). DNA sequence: TGTGCCAGCAGCCAAGTCGACAGGCGTAACTATGGCTACACCTTC. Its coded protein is CASSQVDRRNYGYTF.